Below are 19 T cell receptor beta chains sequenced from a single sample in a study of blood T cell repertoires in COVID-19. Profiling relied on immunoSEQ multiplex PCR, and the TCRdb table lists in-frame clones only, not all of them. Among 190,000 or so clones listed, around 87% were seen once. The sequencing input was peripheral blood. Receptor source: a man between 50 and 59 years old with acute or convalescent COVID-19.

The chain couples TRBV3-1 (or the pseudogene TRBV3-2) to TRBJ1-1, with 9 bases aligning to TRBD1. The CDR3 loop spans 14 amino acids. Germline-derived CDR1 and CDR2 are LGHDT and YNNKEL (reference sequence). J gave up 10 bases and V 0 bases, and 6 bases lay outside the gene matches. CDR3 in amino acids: CASSQDGTGLGAFF. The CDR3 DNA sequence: TGTGCCAGCAGCCAAGATGGGACAGGGCTTGGAGCTTTCTTT.

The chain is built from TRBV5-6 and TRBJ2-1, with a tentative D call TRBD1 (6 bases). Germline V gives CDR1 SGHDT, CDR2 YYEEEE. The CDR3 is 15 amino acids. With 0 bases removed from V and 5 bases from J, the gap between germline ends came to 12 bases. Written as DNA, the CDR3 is TGTGCCAGCAGCTTGGGGGGGCGCGGCCACAATGAGCAGTTCTTC. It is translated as CASSLGGRGHNEQFF.

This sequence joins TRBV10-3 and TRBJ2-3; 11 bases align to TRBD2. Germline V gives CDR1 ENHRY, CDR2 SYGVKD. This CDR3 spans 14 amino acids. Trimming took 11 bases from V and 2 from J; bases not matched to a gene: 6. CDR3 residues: CALRSGGDTDTQYF. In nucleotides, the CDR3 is TGTGCCCTCCGTAGCGGGGGGGACACAGATACGCAGTATTTT.

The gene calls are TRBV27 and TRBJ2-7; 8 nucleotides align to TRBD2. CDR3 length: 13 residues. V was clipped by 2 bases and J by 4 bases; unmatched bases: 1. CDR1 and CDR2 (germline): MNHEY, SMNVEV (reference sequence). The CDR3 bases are TGTGCCAGCAGTTTAGCTAGCGGGTACGAGCAGTACGTC. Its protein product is CASSLASGYEQYV.

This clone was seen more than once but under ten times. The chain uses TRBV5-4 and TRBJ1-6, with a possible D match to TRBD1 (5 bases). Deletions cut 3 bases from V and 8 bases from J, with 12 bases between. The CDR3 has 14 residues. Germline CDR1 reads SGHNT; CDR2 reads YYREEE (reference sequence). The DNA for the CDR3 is TGTGCCAGCAGCTGGGCAGGGCACGATTCACCCCTCCACTTT. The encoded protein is CASSWAGHDSPLHF.

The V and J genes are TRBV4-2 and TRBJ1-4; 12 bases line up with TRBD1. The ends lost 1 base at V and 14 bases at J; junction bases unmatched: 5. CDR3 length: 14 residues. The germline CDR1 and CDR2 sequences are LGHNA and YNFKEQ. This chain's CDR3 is CASSQGDRGLWLFF. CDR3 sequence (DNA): TGTGCCAGCAGCCAAGGGGACAGGGGGCTCTGGCTGTTTTTT.

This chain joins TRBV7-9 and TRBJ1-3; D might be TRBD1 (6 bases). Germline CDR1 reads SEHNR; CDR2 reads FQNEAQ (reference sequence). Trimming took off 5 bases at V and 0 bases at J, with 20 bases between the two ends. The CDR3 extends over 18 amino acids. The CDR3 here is CASSRTLQGYYSGNTIYF. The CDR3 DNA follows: TGTGCCAGCAGCCGTACTTTACAGGGATATTACTCTGGAAACACCATATATTTT.

The CDR3 loop is CASSLVTSSYNSPLHF. As DNA, the CDR3 is TGTGCCAGCAGCTTAGTTACGAGCTCCTATAATTCACCCCTCCACTTT. The genes are TRBV7-2 and TRBJ1-6; D ambiguous. The V and J ends lost 1 base and 0 bases respectively, with 7 bases between them. Germline CDR1 is SGHTA and CDR2 is FQGNSA. There are 16 residues in the CDR3.

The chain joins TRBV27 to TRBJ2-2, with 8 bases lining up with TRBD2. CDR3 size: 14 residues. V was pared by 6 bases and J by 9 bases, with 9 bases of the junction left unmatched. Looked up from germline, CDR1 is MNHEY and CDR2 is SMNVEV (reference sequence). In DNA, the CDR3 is TGTGCCAGCAGAACCCTAAGGACTAGCTGGGAGCTGTTTTTT. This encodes CASRTLRTSWELFF.

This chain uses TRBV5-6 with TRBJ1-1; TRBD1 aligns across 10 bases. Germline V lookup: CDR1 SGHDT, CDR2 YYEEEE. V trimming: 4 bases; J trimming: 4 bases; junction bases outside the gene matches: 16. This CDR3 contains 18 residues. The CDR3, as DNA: TGTGCCAGCAGCCCTGGGATCGGACAGGGGGGAGGTGGCACTGAAGCTTTCTTT. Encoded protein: CASSPGIGQGGGGTEAFF.

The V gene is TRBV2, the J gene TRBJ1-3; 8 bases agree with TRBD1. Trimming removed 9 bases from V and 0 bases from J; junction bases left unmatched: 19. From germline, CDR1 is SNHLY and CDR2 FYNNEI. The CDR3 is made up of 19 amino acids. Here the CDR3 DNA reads TGTGCCAGTGGCTGGGACAGGTGGAATCCGCTCAACTCTGGAAACACCATATATTTT. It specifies CASGWDRWNPLNSGNTIYF.

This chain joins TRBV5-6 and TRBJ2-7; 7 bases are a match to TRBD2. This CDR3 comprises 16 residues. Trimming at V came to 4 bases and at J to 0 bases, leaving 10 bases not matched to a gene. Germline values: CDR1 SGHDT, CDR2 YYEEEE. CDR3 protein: CASSPSGSGYSYEQYF. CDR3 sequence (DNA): TGTGCCAGCAGCCCTAGCGGTAGCGGTTACTCCTACGAGCAGTACTTC.

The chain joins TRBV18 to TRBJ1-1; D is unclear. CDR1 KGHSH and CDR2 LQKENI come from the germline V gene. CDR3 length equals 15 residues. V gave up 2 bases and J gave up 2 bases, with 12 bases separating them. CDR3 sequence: CASSPGRGFNTEAFF. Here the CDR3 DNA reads TGTGCCAGCTCACCAGGGAGAGGTTTCAACACTGAAGCTTTCTTT.

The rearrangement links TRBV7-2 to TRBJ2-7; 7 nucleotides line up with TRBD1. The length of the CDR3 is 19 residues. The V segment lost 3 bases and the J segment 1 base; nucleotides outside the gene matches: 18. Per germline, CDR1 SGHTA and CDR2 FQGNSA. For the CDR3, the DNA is TGTGCCAGCAGCTTCGCCAAAGGGGGCATAGCAAGGAGTTCCTACGAGCAGTACTTC. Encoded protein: CASSFAKGGIARSSYEQYF. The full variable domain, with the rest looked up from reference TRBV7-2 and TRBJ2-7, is GAGVSQSPSNKVTEKGKDVELRCDPISGHTALYWYRQSLGQGLEFLIYFQGNSAPDKSGLPSDRFSAERTGGSVSTLTIQRTQQEDSAVYLCASSFAKGGIARSSYEQYFGPGTRLTVT.

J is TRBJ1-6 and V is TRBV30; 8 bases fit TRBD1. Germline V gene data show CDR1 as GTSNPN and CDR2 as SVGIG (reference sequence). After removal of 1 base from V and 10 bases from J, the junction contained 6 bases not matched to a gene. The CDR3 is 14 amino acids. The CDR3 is CAWSARQGRSPLHF. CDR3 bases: TGTGCCTGGAGTGCACGACAGGGGAGGTCACCCCTCCACTTT.

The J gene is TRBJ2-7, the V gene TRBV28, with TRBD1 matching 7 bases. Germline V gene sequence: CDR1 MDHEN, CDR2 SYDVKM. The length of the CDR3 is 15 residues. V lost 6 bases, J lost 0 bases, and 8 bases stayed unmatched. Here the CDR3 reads CASRKDRRSSYEQYF. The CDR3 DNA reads TGTGCCAGCAGGAAGGACAGGCGAAGCTCCTACGAGCAGTACTTC.

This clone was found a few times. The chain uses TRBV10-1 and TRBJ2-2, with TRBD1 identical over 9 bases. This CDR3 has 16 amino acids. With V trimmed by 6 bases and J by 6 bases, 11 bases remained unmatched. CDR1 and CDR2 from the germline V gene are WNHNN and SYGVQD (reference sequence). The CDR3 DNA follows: TGCGCCAGCAGCGCCACCGGGACAGGGAAGCCCGGGGAGCTGTTTTTT. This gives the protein CASSATGTGKPGELFF.

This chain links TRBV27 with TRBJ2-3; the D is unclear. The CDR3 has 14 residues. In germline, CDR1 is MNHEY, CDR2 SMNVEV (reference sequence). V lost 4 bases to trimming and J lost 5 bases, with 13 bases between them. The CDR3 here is CASSYRSTGDTQYF. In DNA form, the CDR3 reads TGTGCCAGCAGTTACCGCTCCACGGGAGATACGCAGTATTTT.

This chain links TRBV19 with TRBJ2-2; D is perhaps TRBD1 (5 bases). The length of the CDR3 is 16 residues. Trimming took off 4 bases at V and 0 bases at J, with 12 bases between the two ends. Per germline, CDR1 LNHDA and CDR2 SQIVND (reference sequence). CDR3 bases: TGTGCCAGTAGTAGTCTCACAGGAGCGAACACCGGGGAGCTGTTTTTT. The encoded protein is CASSSLTGANTGELFF.